A selection of T cell receptor beta chains follows, all from one sample in a study of control samples from healthy donors and cancer patients. Assay used: immunoSEQ multiplex PCR; TCRdb lists only in-frame clones, some missing. Of 80,000 to 100,000 clones listed, approximately 92% are singletons. Sample: blood. These receptors were taken from a human donor in good health. The donor label of this sample is uncertain. Both conserved end residues are part of each CDR3.

j_call | v_call | cdr3_aa
TRBJ1-1 | TRBV7-8 | CASSAGLENTEAFF
TRBJ1-6 | TRBV19 | CASSFEYSPLHF
TRBJ1-3 | TRBV2 | CASSIWTGHNTIYF
TRBJ2-3 | TRBV7-9 | CASSLGPSRAGQYF
TRBJ2-1 | TRBV5-8 | CASSLLDRLYNEQFF
TRBJ2-7 | TRBV4-1 | CASSPGGGASYEQYF
TRBJ2-7 | TRBV7-2 | CASSLFRTGTYEQYF
TRBJ1-3 | TRBV9 | CASSLPGAGNTIYF
TRBJ2-1 | TRBV4-1 | CASSQGGTAVYNEQFF
TRBJ1-6 | TRBV7-6 | CASSADREDSPLHF
TRBJ2-2 | TRBV25-1 | CASSTFVANTGELFF
TRBJ1-2 | TRBV12-5 | CNRGAGDYGYTF
TRBJ2-5 | TRBV7-2 | CASSLGPNAYQETQYF
TRBJ1-2 | TRBV15 | CATSRATQTRGYGYTF
TRBJ1-3 | TRBV5-6 | CASSLLRRNSGNTIYF
TRBJ1-5 | TRBV19 | CASSSQGAVRNQLQHF
TRBJ2-3 | TRBV12-3/TRBV12-4 | CASSLGVTDTQYF
TRBJ2-2 | TRBV5-6 | CASSLQRQGRVNTGELFF
TRBJ1-4 | TRBV18 | CASSSGRGNEKLFF
TRBJ2-1 | TRBV6-5 | CASALQAPLNQFF
TRBJ2-1 | TRBV19 | CASSTRQGAYNEQFF
TRBJ2-1 | TRBV6-2/TRBV6-3 | CASSPAEGVKGEQFF